The clone carrying this TCR beta chain was found many times. The antigen remains undetermined. These data belong to a study of regulatory T cells in long-lasting Graves disease. Broader study findings: The TCR repertoire of persistent Graves' patients was less diverse than that of newly diagnosed ones.

Arm-PCR of CDR3 regions and iRepertoire HTBI primers were used to build TCR beta libraries. One entry per CDR3 protein, called by TCRdb with MiXCR from the multiplex PCR reads. The table records 510,000 or so distinct CDR3 sequences, more than 10% of them present only once. As for time point: newly diagnosed GD, antithyroid drugs for less than 3 months. Isolated PBMC RNA provided the starting material for the TCR library. These sequences were also reported in another study, on T cells in Graves' hyperthyroidism and ophthalmopathy.

The TCR was taken from a woman in her twenties or thirties with Graves disease. The sequencing used peripheral blood mononuclear cells (PBMCs), collected at new diagnosis, from a patient treated with antithyroid drugs.

CDR3 nucleotides: TGCAGTGCTAGGTACCGCCGGGGCCCAGTGAGTCAGCCCCAGCATTTT. It codes for CSARYRRGPVSQPQHF. The chain recombines TRBV20-1 with TRBJ1-5; TRBD1 might be the D (5 bases). The CDR3 has 16 residues. CDR1 is DFQATT and CDR2 is SNEGSKA in the germline V gene (reference sequence). V lost 3 bases and J lost 6, with 21 bases in between.